The clone carrying this T cell receptor beta chain was seen only once. In the authors' methods: How many nucleated cells were present was estimated from reference gene primer amplification. The assay was immunoSEQ multiplex PCR, and TCRdb's table has in-frame clones only and misses some. V and J calls and clone size are as listed in that table; D and trimming were resolved from the DNA. This sample yields some 150,000 clones, of which roughly 77% are seen a single time; just under 5% belongs to the top ten. This specimen comes from a study of blood T cell repertoires in COVID-19. Turning to the study itself: PBMCs, B-cell-depleted T cells, or T cells were the source of the cDNA or gDNA that made up the material.

During active infection, Seattle patients enrolled and were then monitored through disease. Sequences were obtained from peripheral blood. The clonotype comes from a woman in her 70s with COVID-19, enrolled during active disease.

The CDR3 DNA reads as TGTGCCAGTATGGGGGGGGCTGGTAATCAGCCCCAGCATTTT. Translated: CASMGGAGNQPQHF. This chain uses TRBV19 with TRBJ1-5, with D tentatively TRBD1 (6 bases). The V gene lost 7 bases and the J gene lost 4 bases, with 14 bases spanning the gap. The CDR3 is 14 amino acids. The germline CDR1 and CDR2 sequences are LNHDA and SQIVND (reference sequence).